Below are 9 T cell receptor beta chains sequenced from a single sample in a study of T-cell reconstitution after alpha-beta-depleted transplantation in children. Preparation of the TCRbeta library involved a method that used unique molecular identifiers. A single record per CDR3 protein comes from TCRdb applying MiXCR to the PCR reads. Of hundreds of thousands of distinct CDR3 sequences listed, 15% to 20% are singletons. The material sequenced was PBMCs, mostly from graft donor cells, taken 360 days after TCRalphabeta/CD19-depleted stem cell transplant. The receptors were gathered from a male patient between 2 and 15 years old who had a stem cell transplant for acute lymphoblastic leukemia, so the T cells may come from the graft donor.

This clonotype was observed a few times. The V call is TRBV3-1, the J call TRBJ2-1; D ambiguous. Trimming stripped 1 base from V and 7 bases from J, with 8 bases between. Germline loops: CDR1 LGHDT, CDR2 YNNKEL (reference sequence). This CDR3 is 13 amino acids long. CDR3 DNA: TGTGCCAGCAGCCAAGTGGTCCTGAATGAGCAGTTCTTC. Translating gives CASSQVVLNEQFF.

The chain couples TRBV20-1 to TRBJ2-7; tentatively, D is TRBD1 (6 bases). This CDR3 region has 21 residues. The germline V gene encodes CDR1 DFQATT and CDR2 SNEGSKA (reference sequence). V dropped 3 bases and J dropped 4 bases, with 37 bases sitting between them. The CDR3 DNA reads TGCAGTGCTAGTAGATTTGCCCTGGGTAGCGTCGAACAGGGACCCGCTTACGAGCAGTACTTC. As protein: CSASRFALGSVEQGPAYEQYF.

The rearrangement links TRBV7-2 to TRBJ2-7; 8 nucleotides align to TRBD1. The germline gives CDR1 SGHTA, CDR2 FQGNSA. This CDR3 region has 16 residues. Germline trimming cut 7 bases from V and 2 bases from J; bases unmatched to any gene: 13. CDR3 protein: CASNPLGPTGAYEQYF. The CDR3 DNA sequence: TGTGCCAGCAATCCCCTCGGACCGACAGGGGCCTACGAGCAGTACTTC.

The chain uses TRBV7-9 and TRBJ2-1; D unclear. V lost 2 bases, J lost 6 bases, and 8 bases lay in between. The CDR3 extends over 13 amino acids. CDR1 and CDR2 from the germline V gene are SEHNR and FQNEAQ (reference sequence). CDR3 sequence: CASSLRAVNEQFF. The CDR3 nucleotides read TGTGCCAGCAGCTTAAGGGCTGTCAATGAGCAGTTCTTC.

The rearrangement uses TRBV30 and TRBJ2-6; the D gene is possibly TRBD1 (5 bases). The CDR3 length is 19 residues. Germline CDR1 and CDR2: GTSNPN and SVGIG (reference sequence). Trimming removed 0 bases from V and 0 bases from J, with 18 bases in between. The chain's CDR3 is CAWSVIRHWTTSGANVLTF. CDR3 coding DNA: TGTGCCTGGAGTGTGATCAGGCACTGGACAACCTCTGGGGCCAACGTCCTGACTTTC.

This clonotype was seen at least ten times. The rearrangement joins TRBV12-5 to TRBJ2-5; D call uncertain. V was cut by 7 bases and J by 1 base, with 7 bases left in between. Looked up from germline, CDR1 is LGHNT and CDR2 is FRNRAP. The CDR3 is 12 residues long. CDR3 region: CASAKGQETQYF. Written as DNA, the CDR3 is TGTGCTAGTGCAAAGGGCCAAGAGACCCAGTACTTC.

This clonotype was detected many times. The chain combines TRBV5-1 with TRBJ2-1, with 8 bases aligning to TRBD2. The CDR3 covers 15 residues. The V and J ends lost 4 bases and 9 bases, in that order; junction bases with no gene match: 12. Per germline, CDR1 SGHRS and CDR2 YFSETQ. In nucleotides, the CDR3 is TGCGCCAGCAGCAGACTAGCGACCCCCACAATTGAGCAGTTCTTC. Translation gives CASSRLATPTIEQFF. Variable domain in full (rest from reference TRBV5-1 and TRBJ2-1): KAGVTQTPRYLIKTRGQQVTLSCSPISGHRSVSWYQQTPGQGLQFLFEYFSETQRNKGNFPGRFSGRQFSNSRSEMNVSTLELGDSALYLCASSRLATPTIEQFFGPGTRLTVL.

This clonotype was found a few times. The J gene is TRBJ1-2, the V gene TRBV4-3; maybe TRBD1 (6 bases). Trimming shortened V by 0 bases and J by 7 bases, and 15 bases separated the two germline ends. Germline V CDR1 and CDR2: LGHNA, YSLEER. There are 15 residues in the CDR3. CDR3 sequence (DNA): TGCGCCAGCAGCCAAGATCTAAGGGGGGGTAGTGGCTACACCTTC. Translating it yields CASSQDLRGGSGYTF.

J is TRBJ1-2 and V is TRBV28; tentatively, D is TRBD1 (6 bases). Germline CDR1 is MDHEN and CDR2 is SYDVKM. V shed 5 bases and J shed 4 bases, with 14 bases lying between them. The CDR3 spans 14 residues. DNA of the CDR3: TGTGCCAGCAGTATTCCGGACAGCTCCTATGGCTACACCTTC. Translating it yields CASSIPDSSYGYTF.